The rows below give T cell receptor beta chains drawn from one sample of a study of blood T cell repertoires in COVID-19. Profiled with immunoSEQ multiplex PCR; TCRdb holds only in-frame clones, not every one. The sample yields over 300,000 clones, nearly 90% seen once. Material for sequencing was peripheral blood. The receptor source for this set is a man aged 18 to 35 with active or convalescent COVID-19. CDR3s include the opening cysteine and the closing phenylalanine or tryptophan. D genes are given only for firm matches. Some rows have no size entry. The others give once, few or many, or a class for an expanded clone.

v_gene	j_gene	abundance	d_gene	CDR3nt	CDR3aa
TRBV4-2	TRBJ1-1	-	TRBD1	TGTGCCAGCAGCCCGGACAGGGGAAGGGCTGAAGCTTTCTTT	CASSPDRGRAEAFF
TRBV7-3	TRBJ2-2	-	TRBD2	TGTGCCAGCAGCTTTCAGGGGACTAGCGTAGTAGGCGGGGAGCTGTTTTTT	CASSFQGTSVVGGELFF
TRBV6-5	TRBJ1-4	-	TRBD1	TGTGCCAGCAGTTACTCGAGGGGGGACAGAGGACTGTTTTTT	CASSYSRGDRGLFF
TRBV5-1	TRBJ1-3	-	-	TGCGCCAGCAGCGACTCAGGGGCCTCTGGAAACACCATATATTTT	CASSDSGASGNTIYF
TRBV3-1/TRBV3-2	TRBJ1-2	-	-	TGTGCCAGCAGCCCGACACAGGGCAGGTATGGCTACACCTTC	CASSPTQGRYGYTF
TRBV7-9	TRBJ1-4	-	TRBD1	TGTGCCAGCAGCTTAGGTCTCAGGGGGTTGCCAACTAATGAAAAACTGTTTTTT	CASSLGLRGLPTNEKLFF
TRBV7-9	TRBJ2-7	-	-	TGTGCCAGCAGCTCGCTGAAGAGCTCCTACGAGCAGTACTTC	CASSSLKSSYEQYF
TRBV7-6	TRBJ2-2	-	TRBD2	TGTGCCAGCAGCTTAGGGACTAGTAACGTGGAGCTGTTTTTT	CASSLGTSNVELFF
TRBV7-2	TRBJ1-1	-	TRBD1	TGTGCCAGCAGCGCCTGGGACAGGGGATACAACACTGAAGCTTTCTTT	CASSAWDRGYNTEAFF
TRBV4-1	TRBJ2-7	-	-	TGCGCCAGCAGCCAAGGTTCAGGGAAGGGCGAGCAGTACTTC	CASSQGSGKGEQYF
TRBV28	TRBJ1-1	-	-	TGTGCCAGCAGTTTGGGCAGTTCCACGTTAAGAAGTAAAGCTTTCTTT	CASSLGSSTLRSKAFF
TRBV6-5	TRBJ2-7	-	TRBD2	TGTGCCAGCAGGGGAACAGCGGGAGTGAGCGAGCAGTACTTC	CASRGTAGVSEQYF
TRBV4-2	TRBJ1-1	-	-	TGTGCCAGCAGCCAAGGGGGGCAGGGCTCTGAAGCTTTCTTT	CASSQGGQGSEAFF
TRBV19	TRBJ1-5	-	-	TGTGCCAGTAGTATTTTGGCAGGGGTCAATCAGCCCCAGCATTTT	CASSILAGVNQPQHF
TRBV6-5	TRBJ1-5	-	TRBD1	TGTGCCAGCAGGCCCAGGACAGGGTTTGCTCAGCCCCAGCATTTT	CASRPRTGFAQPQHF
TRBV29-1	TRBJ1-2	-	-	TGCAGCGTTGACCAGGGTTTCTATGGCTACACCTTC	CSVDQGFYGYTF
TRBV28	TRBJ1-1	-	TRBD1	TGTGCCAGCAGTAGACAGGGGTTGGGCACTGAAGCTTTCTTT	CASSRQGLGTEAFF
TRBV27	TRBJ1-5	-	TRBD1	TGTGCCAGCAGTCCCCGACAGGGCGGTCAGCCCCAGCATTTT	CASSPRQGGQPQHF
TRBV5-1	TRBJ2-7	-	TRBD2	TGCGCCAGCAGCTTGGCACTAGCGGGAGGGCCCTACGAGCAGTACTTC	CASSLALAGGPYEQYF
TRBV14	TRBJ2-5	-	TRBD2	TGTGCCAGCAGCCAAGAAAGCCGACTAGCGGGAGTCATCCAAGAGACCCAGTACTTC	CASSQESRLAGVIQETQYF
TRBV7-8	TRBJ2-3	-	-	TGTGCCAGCAGCTTAAATACAGAATATACGCAGTATTTT	CASSLNTEYTQYF
TRBV28	TRBJ1-5	-	TRBD1	TGTGCCAGCAGACAACAGGGGCTAGGTCAGCCCCAGCATTTT	CASRQQGLGQPQHF
TRBV25-1	TRBJ1-4	-	-	TGTGCCAGCAGTGAATTGGGGCAGAAGAATGAAAAACTGTTTTTT	CASSELGQKNEKLFF
TRBV19	TRBJ2-2	-	-	TGTGCCAGTAGTATAGACTGGACAGCCCGGGGCGGGGAGCTGTTTTTT	CASSIDWTARGGELFF
TRBV11-2	TRBJ1-1	-	-	TGTGCCAGCAGCTTAGCGGCAGGGGTAGGAACTGAAGCTTTCTTT	CASSLAAGVGTEAFF
TRBV6-5	TRBJ2-1	-	-	TGTGCCAGCAGGAGCTCCTACAATGAGCAGTTCTTC	CASRSSYNEQFF
TRBV6-5	TRBJ1-6	-	-	TGTGCCAGCAGGCAGGGCACAGTTTCACCCCTCCACTTT	CASRQGTVSPLHF
TRBV28	TRBJ1-4	-	TRBD1	TGTGCCAGCAGTCCAAGGACAGGGTTGGTTTGGGAAAAACTGTTTTTT	CASSPRTGLVWEKLFF
TRBV5-1	TRBJ2-7	-	TRBD1	TGCGCCAGCAGCTTGGAGGGACAGGCGACCTACGAGCAGTACTTC	CASSLEGQATYEQYF
TRBV19	TRBJ2-7	-	TRBD1	TGTGCCAGTAGTATAGCCGGGACAGGGGGCTTGTACGAGCAGTACTTC	CASSIAGTGGLYEQYF
TRBV5-1	TRBJ1-1	-	TRBD1	TGCGCCAGTCATGACAGGGGCTACCGAGCTTTCTTT	CASHDRGYRAFF
TRBV3-1/TRBV3-2	TRBJ2-1	-	-	TGTGCCAGCAGCCAAGGCGACAGAACCTACAATGAGCAGTTCTTC	CASSQGDRTYNEQFF
TRBV27	TRBJ1-5	-	TRBD1	TGTGCCAGCAGTCCCAGGGACAGGGCAATCCAGCCCCAGCATTTT	CASSPRDRAIQPQHF
TRBV18	TRBJ1-1	-	TRBD1	TGTGCCAGCTCACCGCAAAAAACAGGGGAAGGCACTGAAGCTTTCTTT	CASSPQKTGEGTEAFF
TRBV4-3	TRBJ1-1	-	-	TGCGCCAGCAGCCGCCTATCAGAGGAGAACACTGAAGCTTTCTTT	CASSRLSEENTEAFF
TRBV6-1	TRBJ2-3	-	TRBD2	TGTGCCAGCAGTGATCTGTTGGGACTAGCGGGATTGACAGATACGCAGTATTTT	CASSDLLGLAGLTDTQYF
TRBV24-1	TRBJ2-5	-	-	TGTGCCACCAGTGATAGCCTTTTAGAGACCCAGTACTTC	CATSDSLLETQYF
TRBV7-2	TRBJ2-3	-	-	TGTGCCAGCAGCAGAAAAGGGGTTGGGGCTAGCACAGATACGCAGTATTTT	CASSRKGVGASTDTQYF
TRBV19	TRBJ1-1	-	-	TGTGCCAGTAGTATATCAGGGTTTGGCGGCACTGAAGCTTTCTTT	CASSISGFGGTEAFF
TRBV18	TRBJ1-2	-	TRBD1	TGTGCCAGCTCACCACAGACAGGGGATGGCTACACCTTC	CASSPQTGDGYTF
TRBV19	TRBJ1-4	-	-	TGTGCCAGTAGTTCCCTTGAGGAAAAACTGTTTTTT	CASSSLEEKLFF
TRBV21-1	TRBJ2-3	once	-	TGTGCCAGCAGCAACCTAGGAACTAGCGGCACAGATACGCAGTATTTT	CASSNLGTSGTDTQYF
TRBV5-1	TRBJ1-2	-	-	TGCGCCAGCAGCTTGGATGGGGGGTATGGCTACACCTTC	CASSLDGGYGYTF
TRBV19	TRBJ1-1	-	-	TGTGCCAGTAATGGTTTCGGGATTCACACTGAAGCTTTCTTT	CASNGFGIHTEAFF
TRBV7-9	TRBJ1-2	-	-	TGTGCCAGCAGCTTAGCTGGACACCTAGCTAACTATGGCTACACCTTC	CASSLAGHLANYGYTF
TRBV6-2/TRBV6-3	TRBJ2-1	-	TRBD2	TGTGCCAGCAGTTACCGAAGACTAGCGGGAGGGGATGAGCAGTTCTTC	CASSYRRLAGGDEQFF